These T cell receptor beta chains were read from a single sample in a study of control samples from healthy donors and cancer patients. The protocol was immunoSEQ multiplex PCR, while the TCRdb copy is restricted to in-frame clones and leaves out a portion. The table includes over 100,000 clones, more than 85% detected once. Material: blood. Source of these receptors: a woman aged 45 to 65 in good health. The CDR3 runs from the conserved cysteine through the conserved F or W. The D gene is left open where the match is weak. Only part of the rows carry a size: once, few, many, or a class if the clone is expanded.

d_call j_call v_call clone_size cdr3_nt cdr3_aa
. TRBJ1-5 TRBV6-5 . TGTGCCGTAAAAAACAGGGTGGGGTACAATCAGCCCCAGCATTTT CAVKNRVGYNQPQHF
. TRBJ1-1 TRBV30 . TGTGCCTGGAGTTACGGGGCAGTGACTGAAGCTTTCTTT CAWSYGAVTEAFF
. TRBJ1-3 TRBV4-1 few TGCGCCAGCAGCCTCTCCGGGTTGGAAGGAAACACCATATATTTT CASSLSGLEGNTIYF
. TRBJ2-7 TRBV7-8 . TGTGCCAGCAGCGCCAACCGGGACAAGTACTACGAGCAGTACTTC CASSANRDKYYEQYF
. TRBJ1-1 TRBV5-4 . TGTGCCAGCAGCTTGGCCGGGGGCGTACGGTACACTGAAGCTTTCTTT CASSLAGGVRYTEAFF
. TRBJ1-2 TRBV5-1 . TGCGCCAGCAGCCTGGACGGAGCTAACTATGGCTACACCTTC CASSLDGANYGYTF
TRBD1 TRBJ2-7 TRBV11-2 . TGTGCCAGCAGCTGGGACAGGGGAACTTACGAGCAGTACTTC CASSWDRGTYEQYF
TRBD2 TRBJ2-1 TRBV9 once TGTGCCAGCAGCGAAAGCCTGAAGTCGGGACTAGCGGGGGGCTACTCCTACAATGAGCAGTTCTTC CASSESLKSGLAGGYSYNEQFF
. TRBJ2-1 TRBV11-2 few TGTGCCAGCAACCGGGGACTTCGCATCGGAGGTGAGCAGTTCTTC CASNRGLRIGGEQFF
. TRBJ1-4 TRBV5-1 . TGCGCCAGCAGCCCTGAAGCTGTGTCTGAAAAACTGTTTTTT CASSPEAVSEKLFF
. TRBJ1-3 TRBV24-1 . TGTGCCACCAGTGACCCCACAGCCGAGGGAAACACCATATATTTT CATSDPTAEGNTIYF
. TRBJ1-2 TRBV15 . TGTGCCACCAGCAGAGTACCGGGGGACGTCTATGGCTACACCTTC CATSRVPGDVYGYTF
. TRBJ2-2 TRBV9 . TGTGCCAGCAGCCTACCTAACACCGGGGAGCTGTTTTTT CASSLPNTGELFF
. TRBJ2-4 TRBV19 . TGTGCCAGTAGTATTAAGGAGGGGGGATTAGCCAAAAACATTCAGTACTTC CASSIKEGGLAKNIQYF
. TRBJ1-2 TRBV30 . TGTGCCTGGAGTGGGTATTCGCTCGTGAGGAGCGACTATGGCTACACCTTC CAWSGYSLVRSDYGYTF
. TRBJ1-5 TRBV18 . TGTGCCAGCTCACGTGGAGATCAGCCCCAGCATTTT CASSRGDQPQHF
TRBD1 TRBJ1-2 TRBV5-1 . TGCGCCAGCAGTCTGGACAGGGGAAAACATGGCTACACCTTC CASSLDRGKHGYTF
. TRBJ2-1 TRBV19 . TGTGCCAGTAGCTCGTTCGCCGGGACCTACAATGAGCAGTTCTTC CASSSFAGTYNEQFF
. TRBJ2-7 TRBV19 . TGTGCCAGTAGTATCCCCGGGTCCTACGAGCAGTACTTC CASSIPGSYEQYF
. TRBJ1-1 TRBV13 . TGTGCCAGCAGCTTATTTGCGAACACTGAAGCTTTCTTT CASSLFANTEAFF
. TRBJ2-1 TRBV19 . TGTGCCAGTAGTATAAGGACAGAGCAGTTCTTC CASSIRTEQFF
. TRBJ1-2 TRBV20-1 . TGCAGTGCTAGAGACGGCTACACCTTC CSARDGYTF
. TRBJ2-2 TRBV10-1 . TGCGCCAGCAGCCCGGGACATCCCGGGGAGCTGTTTTTT CASSPGHPGELFF
. TRBJ1-2 TRBV12-3/TRBV12-4 . TGTGCCAGCAGTTTACTAGGGGGGGTTGGCTACACCTTC CASSLLGGVGYTF
. TRBJ2-5 TRBV24-1 . TGTGCCACCGGGGGCAGTACAGGGACCCAGTACTTC CATGGSTGTQYF
. TRBJ2-2 TRBV6-6 few TGTGCCAGCAGCCAAACACGGGAAGGAGCCGGGGAGCTGTTTTTT CASSQTREGAGELFF
TRBD2 TRBJ2-2 TRBV7-9 . TGTGCCTTTCAGCGGGGGGCCTCGGCAGGGGAGCTGTTTTTT CAFQRGASAGELFF
. TRBJ1-6 TRBV7-8 . TGTGCCAGCAGCCTAACGCGGCAGAGCTCCTATAATTCACCCCTCCACTTT CASSLTRQSSYNSPLHF
. TRBJ2-2 TRBV6-2/TRBV6-3 . TGTGCCAGCAGTCCAGGGCCCCCGCTGAACACCGGGGAGCTGTTTTTT CASSPGPPLNTGELFF